The 17 T cell receptor beta chains given below trace back to one sample, sequenced in a study of vaccination and CD4 T cells after COVID-19. The treatment denotes: approximately 10-day PBMC culture with coronavirus spike peptide pools or control peptides (ViraFEST assay). The antigens of these receptors remain unknown. Oncomine TCR Beta short-read sequencing was applied to DNA from cultured CD4+ T cells. One entry per CDR3 protein results from TCRdb running MiXCR on the PCR reads. Found here are more than 9,000 distinct CDR3 sequences, 64% of them singletons; the top ten hold roughly 33%. The sequenced material came from CD4+ T cells from blood, cultured in vitro. All receptors come from a human donor who had recovered from COVID-19.

The chain links TRBV19 to TRBJ2-7; 7 nucleotides match TRBD1. CDR1 is LNHDA, CDR2 SQIVND, per germline (reference sequence). The length of the CDR3 is 13 residues. The V gene end was trimmed by 5 bases and the J gene end by 4 bases; junction bases not matched to a gene: 5. The CDR3 protein is CASSRDREYEQYF. In nucleotides, the CDR3 is TGTGCCAGTAGTCGAGACAGGGAGTACGAGCAGTACTTC.

This clonotype turned up a few times. The chain carries TRBV10-3 and TRBJ1-1; D might be TRBD1 (5 bases). This CDR3 has 13 amino acids. CDR1 ENHRY and CDR2 SYGVKD come from the germline V gene. V was pared by 7 bases and J by 3 bases, with 12 bases between. The CDR3 protein is CAITQGRDTEAFF. The CDR3, as DNA: TGTGCCATCACTCAGGGTCGGGACACTGAAGCTTTCTTT.

CDR3 nucleotide sequence: TGTGCCAGCAGTTACCCCGGGACTTCCAACACCGGGGAGCTGTTTTTT. As protein: CASSYPGTSNTGELFF. V and J are TRBV6-5 and TRBJ2-2; D is possibly TRBD2 (6 bases). Germline loops: CDR1 MNHEY, CDR2 SVGAGI. Between the trimmed V and J ends, which lost 2 bases and 2 bases, there was a span of 12 bases. This CDR3 is built from 16 residues.

The genes are TRBV5-1 and TRBJ1-2; tentative D call: TRBD1 (5 bases). V lost 0 bases and J lost 5, with 11 bases in between. Germline V gene data show CDR1 as SGHRS and CDR2 as YFSETQ. The CDR3 is 14 amino acids. The DNA of the CDR3 is TGCGCCAGCAGCTTGGAGTCGGGGGGATATGGCTACACCTTC. It is translated as CASSLESGGYGYTF.

The chain is built from TRBV12-3 or TRBV12-4 and TRBJ1-4; a possible D gene is TRBD1 (5 bases). Trimming shortened V by 4 bases and J by 8 bases, and 11 bases separated the two germline ends. The CDR3 length is 13 residues. The CDR3 here is CASSWGGGEKLFF. For the CDR3, the DNA is TGTGCCAGCAGTTGGGGGGGAGGGGAAAAACTGTTTTTT.

This clonotype has just a few counts. The chain carries TRBV20-1 and TRBJ2-5; 7 nucleotides line up with TRBD2. V shed 1 base and J 2 bases; nucleotides not matched to a gene: 10. The CDR3 is 16 amino acids. Germline lookup yields CDR1 DFQATT and CDR2 SNEGSKA (reference sequence). CDR3 loop: CSARVTSGAIQETQYF. The CDR3 DNA reads as TGCAGTGCTAGAGTGACGAGCGGGGCGATTCAAGAGACCCAGTACTTC.

This clonotype was seen more than once but under ten times. The chain links TRBV11-2 to TRBJ1-2; 7 nucleotides match TRBD1. Looked up from germline, CDR1 is SGHAT and CDR2 is FQNNGV. The J segment lost 3 bases and the V segment lost 3 bases, leaving 1 base of the junction unmatched. The CDR3 loop spans 13 amino acids. The CDR3 DNA sequence: TGTGCCAGCAGCTTTACAGGGGACTATGGCTACACCTTC. The encoded protein is CASSFTGDYGYTF.

This chain links TRBV7-8 with TRBJ1-5; D gene unclear. In germline, CDR1 is SGHVS, CDR2 FQNEAQ. There are 15 residues in the CDR3. With 5 bases removed from V and 2 bases from J, the gap between germline ends came to 13 bases. The CDR3 spells CASSRGRDRNQPQHF. CDR3 nucleotide sequence: TGTGCCAGCAGCCGCGGACGAGACCGCAATCAGCCCCAGCATTTT.

This chain connects TRBV2 to TRBJ2-7, with D maybe TRBD2 (6 bases). The germline gives CDR1 SNHLY, CDR2 FYNNEI. V gave up 2 bases and J gave up 6 bases, with 17 bases separating them. CDR3 length: 15 amino acids. Here the CDR3 reads CASSERGLLPGEQYF. DNA of the CDR3: TGTGCCAGCAGTGAAAGGGGACTCCTCCCCGGCGAGCAGTACTTC. Drawing the rest from reference TRBV2 and TRBJ2-7, the complete variable domain is EPEVTQTPSHQVTQMGQEVILRCVPISNHLYFYWYRQILGQKVEFLVSFYNNEISEKSEIFDDQFSVERPDGSNFTLKIRSTKLEDSAMYFCASSERGLLPGEQYFGPGTRLTVT.

The chain is built from TRBV7-8 and TRBJ2-1, with 7 bases lining up with TRBD1. CDR1 and CDR2 (germline): SGHVS, FQNEAQ. Trimming took 4 bases from V and 5 from J; bases not matched to a gene: 8. There are 15 residues in the CDR3. CDR3 DNA sequence: TGTGCCAGCAGCTCACCCGGGACAGCAAACAATGAGCAGTTCTTC. This translates into CASSSPGTANNEQFF.

The chain couples TRBV6-4 to TRBJ1-2; 8 bases match TRBD1. The V and J ends lost 2 bases and 0 bases, in that order; junction bases with no gene match: 8. The length of the CDR3 is 17 residues. Per the germline V gene, CDR1 is MRHNA and CDR2 is SNTAGT. Here the CDR3 DNA reads TGTGCCAGCAGTGACCCGGACAGGGATTTCCCTAACTATGGCTACACCTTC. It yields the protein CASSDPDRDFPNYGYTF.

This clonotype was found once. The chain has TRBV6-5 and TRBJ2-5; D is perhaps TRBD2 (6 bases). The CDR3 length is 14 residues. CDR1 MNHEY and CDR2 SVGAGI come from the germline V gene. With 2 bases removed from V and 4 bases from J, the gap between germline ends came to 11 bases. The CDR3 here is CASSYSWRGETQYF. DNA for the CDR3: TGTGCCAGCAGTTACAGTTGGCGGGGAGAGACCCAGTACTTC.

This clonotype came up a few times. The V gene is TRBV6-5, the J gene TRBJ1-6; D is ambiguous. CDR1 and CDR2 (germline): MNHEY, SVGAGI. The CDR3 contains 13 residues. V was cut by 3 bases and J by 9 bases, with 9 bases left in between. CDR3 amino acids: CASSYSLSSPLHF. The CDR3 nucleotides are TGTGCCAGCAGTTATTCACTGAGTTCACCCCTCCACTTT.

This clonotype showed up just a few times. J is TRBJ2-3 and V is TRBV6-2 or TRBV6-3; maybe TRBD1 (6 bases). V lost 7 bases and J lost 4, with 12 bases in between. The length of the CDR3 is 13 residues. Germline V CDR1 and CDR2: MNHEY, SVGEGT. CDR3 DNA sequence: TGTGCCAGCACAAGGGACATGGCAGATACGCAGTATTTT. It yields the protein CASTRDMADTQYF.

The chain has TRBV20-1 and TRBJ2-2; D possibly matches TRBD1 or TRBD2 (5 bases each). Trimming took off 2 bases at V and 2 bases at J, with 12 bases between the two ends. The V gene's germline CDR1 is DFQATT and CDR2 SNEGSKA (reference sequence). This CDR3 contains 15 residues. The CDR3 DNA sequence: TGCAGTGCTAGACCCGGGACGGCTAACACCGGGGAGCTGTTTTTT. Translated, it gives CSARPGTANTGELFF.

The chain is built from TRBV6-4 and TRBJ1-1, with D possibly being TRBD1 (5 bases). Looked up from germline, CDR1 is MRHNA and CDR2 is SNTAGT. V shed 0 bases and J shed 4 bases, with 9 bases lying between them. The CDR3 spans 14 residues. The CDR3 sequence: CASSDSSRGTEAFF. The CDR3 coding sequence is TGTGCCAGCAGTGACTCCTCGAGGGGCACTGAAGCTTTCTTT.

This clonotype turned up a few times. The genes are TRBV10-3 and TRBJ2-5; D perhaps matches TRBD2 (7 bases). V was trimmed by 9 bases and J by 5 bases, leaving 19 bases between them. Germline CDR1 reads ENHRY; CDR2 reads SYGVKD. The CDR3 covers 14 residues. In DNA form, the CDR3 reads TGTGCCATTACTGTGTCGGCGGGGGCGGAGACCCAGTACTTC. As protein: CAITVSAGAETQYF.